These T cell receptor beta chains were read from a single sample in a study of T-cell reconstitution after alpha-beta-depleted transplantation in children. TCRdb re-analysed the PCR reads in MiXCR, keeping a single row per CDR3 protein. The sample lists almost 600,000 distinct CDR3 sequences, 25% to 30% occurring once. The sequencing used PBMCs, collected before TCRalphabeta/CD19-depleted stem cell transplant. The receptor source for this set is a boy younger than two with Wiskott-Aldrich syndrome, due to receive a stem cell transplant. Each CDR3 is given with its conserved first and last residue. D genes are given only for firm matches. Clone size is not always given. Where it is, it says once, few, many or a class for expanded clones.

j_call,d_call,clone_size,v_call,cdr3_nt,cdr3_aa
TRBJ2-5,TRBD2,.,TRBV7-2,TGTGCCAGCAGCTTAGGGACTAGCTTCGGGACCCAGTACTTC,CASSLGTSFGTQYF
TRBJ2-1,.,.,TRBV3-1,TGTGCCAGCAGCCAAGGGATCGGATTCTACAATGAGCAGTTCTTC,CASSQGIGFYNEQFF
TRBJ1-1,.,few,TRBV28,TGTGCCAGCAGTTCCTTCTTTCGGGGGAACACTGAAGCTTTCTTT,CASSSFFRGNTEAFF
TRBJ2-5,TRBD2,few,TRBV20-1,TGCAGTGCTAGAGATTGGGGGGGGACGCAAGAGACCCAGTACTTC,CSARDWGGTQETQYF
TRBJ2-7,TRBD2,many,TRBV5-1,TGCGCCAGCAGCTTGGGGCTAGCGGTCTACGAGCAGTACTTC,CASSLGLAVYEQYF
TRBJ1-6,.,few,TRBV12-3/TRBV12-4,TGTGCCAGCAGTTCGACAGGTGGAGGTTCACCCCTCCACTTT,CASSSTGGGSPLHF
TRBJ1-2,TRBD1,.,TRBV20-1,TGCAGTGCTAAACAGGGGGCCGGCTATGGCTACACCTTC,CSAKQGAGYGYTF
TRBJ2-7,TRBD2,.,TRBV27,TGTGCCAGCAGTGCCAGACTAGCGGGAGGGCCGAGCTCCTACGAGCAGTACTTC,CASSARLAGGPSSYEQYF
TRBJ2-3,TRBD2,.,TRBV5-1,TGCGCCAGCAGCTTGCTCGTAGGCGGGAGAGGGTCAGATACGCAGTATTTT,CASSLLVGGRGSDTQYF
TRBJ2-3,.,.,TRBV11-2,TGTGCCAGCAGAGTTCCAGGGACAGATACGCAGTATTTT,CASRVPGTDTQYF
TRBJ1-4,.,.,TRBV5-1,TGCGCCAGCAGCCCCGGGACGGGGGCAACTAATGAAAAACTGTTTTTT,CASSPGTGATNEKLFF
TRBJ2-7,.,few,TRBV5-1,TGCGCCAGCAGGGACGGCTCCTACGAGCAGTACTTC,CASRDGSYEQYF
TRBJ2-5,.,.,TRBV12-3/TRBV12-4,TGTGCCAGCACCCAAAGGAGGCCACAAGAGACCCAGTACTTC,CASTQRRPQETQYF
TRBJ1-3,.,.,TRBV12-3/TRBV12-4,TGTGCCAGCAGAGCTGGACAGCTCTCTGGAAACACCATATATTTT,CASRAGQLSGNTIYF
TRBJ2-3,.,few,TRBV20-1,TGCAGTGCGGGGGGCCAGGCGCGGGGCACAGATACGCAGTATTTT,CSAGGQARGTDTQYF
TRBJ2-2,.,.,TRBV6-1,TGTGCCAGCAGCACCGGGGACCTCCTTATTTCGGAGCTGTTTTTT,CASSTGDLLISELFF
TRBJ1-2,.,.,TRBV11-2,TGTGCCAGCAGCCCACCTAAAAAATCCGGGACCGTTAGTAATGGCTACACCTTC,CASSPPKKSGTVSNGYTF
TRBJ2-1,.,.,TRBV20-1,TGCAGTGCTACAAGGGGATTCGCCTCCTACAATGAGCAGTTCTTC,CSATRGFASYNEQFF
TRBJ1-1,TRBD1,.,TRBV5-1,TGCGCCAGCAGCCAGGACAGGGGCCTGAACACTGAAGCTTTCTTT,CASSQDRGLNTEAFF
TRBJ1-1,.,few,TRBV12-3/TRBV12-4,TGTGCCAGCAGTTTAGGGTATGCGGTGGGCAGGGTAGGGCGCACTGAAGCTTTCTTT,CASSLGYAVGRVGRTEAFF
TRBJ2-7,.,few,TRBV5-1,TGCGCCAGCAGCGAACCCGACGGATACTCCTACGAGCAGTACTTC,CASSEPDGYSYEQYF
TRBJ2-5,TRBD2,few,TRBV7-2,TGTGCCAGCAGCTTAGCGCGCTCGGGGGTAGCGGGAGGACAAGAGACCCAGTACTTC,CASSLARSGVAGGQETQYF
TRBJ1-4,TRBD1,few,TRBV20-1,TGCAGTGCTCAATCAGGGGGCCGGGAAAAACTGTTTTTT,CSAQSGGREKLFF
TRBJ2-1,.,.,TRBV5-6,TGTGCCAGCAGCCGGCTGGGACTCGCCTACAATGAGCAGTTCTTC,CASSRLGLAYNEQFF
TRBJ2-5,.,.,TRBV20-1,TGCAGTGCTAGAGATGTGCGTTCCCTAGAGACCCAGTACTTC,CSARDVRSLETQYF
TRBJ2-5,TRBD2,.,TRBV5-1,TGCGCCAGCAGTCGGGGACTAGCGGAAGAAGAGACCCAGTACTTC,CASSRGLAEEETQYF
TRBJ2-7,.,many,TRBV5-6,TGTGCCAGCAGCTTAACGATGGGACACTGGAACTACGAGCAGTACTTC,CASSLTMGHWNYEQYF
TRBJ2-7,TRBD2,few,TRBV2,TGTGCCAGCAGTGTCGAGTCTAGCGGGAGGATATACGAGCAGTACTTC,CASSVESSGRIYEQYF
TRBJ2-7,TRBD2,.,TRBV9,TGTGCCAGCAGCGTAGCGGCGGGAGCCTACGAGCAGTACTTC,CASSVAAGAYEQYF
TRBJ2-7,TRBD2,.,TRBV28,TGTGCCAGCACCCAACTAGCGGGAGGCGCCTACGAGCAGTACTTC,CASTQLAGGAYEQYF
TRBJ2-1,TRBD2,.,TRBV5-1,TGCGCCAGCAGCTCACTAGCGGGAGGGCCCAATGAGCAGTTCTTC,CASSSLAGGPNEQFF
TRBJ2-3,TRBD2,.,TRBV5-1,TGCGCCAGCAGCTTGGCCTCGGGAGGTCGTGCAGATACGCAGTATTTT,CASSLASGGRADTQYF
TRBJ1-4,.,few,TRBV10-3,TGTGCCATCCGAGGGGCGGCAACTAATGAAAAACTGTTTTTT,CAIRGAATNEKLFF
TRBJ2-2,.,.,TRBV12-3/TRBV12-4,TGTGCCAGCAGTACCCTCCTTTTGGGGCACAACACCGGGGAGCTGTTTTTT,CASSTLLLGHNTGELFF
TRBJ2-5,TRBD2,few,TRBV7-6,TGTGCCAGCAGCTTAGGGCAGGGAGGGAAGACCCAGTACTTC,CASSLGQGGKTQYF
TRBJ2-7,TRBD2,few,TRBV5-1,TGCGCCAGCAGCTTGGCTGGGACTACCCACTACGAGCAGTACTTC,CASSLAGTTHYEQYF
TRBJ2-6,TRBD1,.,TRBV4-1,TGCGCCAGCAGCCAAGAAAGGGGACAGGTACTCTCCTCTGGGGCCAACGTCCTGACTTTC,CASSQERGQVLSSGANVLTF
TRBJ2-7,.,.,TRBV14,TGTGCCAGCAGCCAAGGGCTGACCTACGAGCAGTACTTC,CASSQGLTYEQYF
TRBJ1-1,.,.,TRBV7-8,TGTGCCAGCAACCCTATAACAGTTACGAACACTGAAGCTTTCTTT,CASNPITVTNTEAFF
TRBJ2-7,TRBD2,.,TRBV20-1,TGCAGTGCTGTTACTAGCGGGGGATACGAGCAGTACTTC,CSAVTSGGYEQYF
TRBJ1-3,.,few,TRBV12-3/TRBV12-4,TGTGCCAGCTCTATAGGATCGTTCTCTGGAAACACCATATATTTT,CASSIGSFSGNTIYF
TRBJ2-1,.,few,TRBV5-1,TGCGCCAGCAGCCTGGCTGATGCCGGGAATGAGCAGTTCTTC,CASSLADAGNEQFF
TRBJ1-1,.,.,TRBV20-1,TGCAGTGCTAGAAGATGGGGGGGAGGGAACACTGAAGCTTTCTTT,CSARRWGGGNTEAFF
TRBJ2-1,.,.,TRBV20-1,TGCAGTGCTAGAGATCCCTATTCCTACAATGAGCAGTTCTTC,CSARDPYSYNEQFF
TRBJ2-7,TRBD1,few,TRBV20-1,TGCAGTGGGGACAGGGGAAACGAGCAGTACTTC,CSGDRGNEQYF
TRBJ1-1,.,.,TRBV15,TGTGCCACCAGCAGTTTTCGACAGGTCTACACTGAAGCTTTCTTT,CATSSFRQVYTEAFF
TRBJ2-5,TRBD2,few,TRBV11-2,TGTGCCAGCACACTAGCGGGAGCGACGTACCAAGAGACCCAGTACTTC,CASTLAGATYQETQYF
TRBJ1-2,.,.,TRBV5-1,TGCGCCAGCAGGCGAGGAGACAGACTCTTTAACTATGGCTACACCTTC,CASRRGDRLFNYGYTF
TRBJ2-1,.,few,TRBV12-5,TGTGCTAGTGGAATCTGGGGAGAGCAGTTCTTC,CASGIWGEQFF
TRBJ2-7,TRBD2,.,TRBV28,TGTGCCAGCAGTTTTCCTAGCGGGACGTACGAGCAGTACTTC,CASSFPSGTYEQYF
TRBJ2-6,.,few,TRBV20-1,TGCAGTGCTAGTCGGGGCTCTGGGGCCAACGTCCTGACTTTC,CSASRGSGANVLTF